This T cell receptor (beta chain) was obtained from a study of beta chain features in type 1 diabetes. As to this clone: Its antigen is as yet unknown.

This CDR3 region has 19 residues. Trimming removed 5 bases from V and 0 bases from J; junction bases left unmatched: 16. Germline V gene data show CDR1 as LNHDA and CDR2 as SQIVND (reference sequence). Expressed TCRB transcripts were sequenced because the entire RNA isolate underwent reverse transcription. TCRdb's table, derived via immunoSEQ multiplex PCR, lists solely in-frame clones and lacks some. The data show 250,000 or so clones, around 14% seen once. Overall study findings and caveats: At VDJ recombination sites, type 1 diabetes patients had fewer insertions and more deleted nucleotides. There was a moderate but significant shortening of TCRB CDR3s in all four CD4+ subsets of Type 1 diabetes patients.

This chain connects TRBV19 to TRBJ1-5, with 7 bases lining up with TRBD1. The sample was naive CD4+ T cells from blood. The sequence was collected from a man aged 25 to 40 with type 1 diabetes. The CDR3 DNA sequence: TGTGCCAGTAGTCCACCGAGTGACAGGGATGGGGATAGCAATCAGCCCCAGCATTTT. Translation: CASSPPSDRDGDSNQPQHF.